The 11 T cell receptor beta chains below all came from one sample that was sequenced in a study of a mutant IDH1 vaccine in newly diagnosed glioma. TCRdb keeps only in-frame clones here, not all; method: immunoSEQ multiplex PCR. The table has 45,000 to 70,000 clones, approximately 92% seen once. The time point here: baseline, week 1 (first vaccination visit). The treatment: pre-vaccination baseline after standard-of-care therapy. The specimen was PBMCs, collected from a glioma patient treated with radiotherapy, temozolomide or both. The receptors derive from a man over 45 with glioma.

This chain joins TRBV19 and TRBJ1-5; D possibly corresponds to TRBD1 (6 bases). In germline, CDR1 is LNHDA, CDR2 SQIVND (reference sequence). The CDR3 is 18 residues long. V dropped 7 bases and J dropped 1 base, with 23 bases sitting between them. CDR3 DNA sequence: TGTGCCAGTAAAGACTCCCGACAGGTAGGAGCCAGCAATCAGCCCCAGCATTTT. Its protein product is CASKDSRQVGASNQPQHF. Full variable domain (outside the CDR3, taken from reference TRBV19 and TRBJ1-5): DGGITQSPKYLFRKEGQNVTLSCEQNLNHDAMYWYRQDPGQGLRLIYYSQIVNDFQKGDIAEGYSVSREKKESFPLTVTSAQKNPTAFYLCASKDSRQVGASNQPQHFGDGTRLSIL.

This chain connects TRBV6-5 to TRBJ1-4, with 7 positions matching TRBD1. After removal of 5 bases from V and 7 bases from J, the junction contained 7 bases not matched to a gene. This CDR3 contains 14 residues. Germline-derived CDR1 and CDR2 are MNHEY and SVGAGI. The CDR3 sequence: CASSETGTTEKLFF. The CDR3, as DNA: TGTGCCAGCAGTGAGACAGGGACAACTGAAAAACTGTTTTTT.

The chain combines TRBV4-1 with TRBJ2-5, with TRBD2 identical over 14 bases. Germline V gene lookup returns CDR1 MGHRA and CDR2 YSYEKL. This CDR3 has 16 amino acids. Germline trimming cut 1 base from V and 12 bases from J; bases unmatched to any gene: 10. The CDR3 region has the DNA TGCGCCAGCAGCCAAGCACAGGGACTAGCGGGGGCCCCAGAGTACTTC. It translates to CASSQAQGLAGAPEYF.

This chain joins TRBV4-3 and TRBJ2-1; no firm D call. Germline lookup yields CDR1 LGHNA and CDR2 YSLEER. Trimming removed 0 bases at V and 9 bases at J, with 12 bases between. The CDR3 has 14 residues. The CDR3 DNA reads TGCGCCAGCAGCCAAGATGTGGCCAACATTGAGCAGTTCTTC. This sequence encodes CASSQDVANIEQFF.

The chain couples TRBV5-1 to TRBJ2-3; 7 bases match TRBD2. J was trimmed by 4 bases and V by 0 bases; bases with no gene match: 11. CDR3 length equals 17 residues. Germline CDR1 reads SGHRS; CDR2 reads YFSETQ. CDR3 residues: CASSLAGWEGRADTQYF. The CDR3 DNA reads as TGCGCCAGCAGCTTGGCCGGGTGGGAGGGCCGGGCAGATACGCAGTATTTT.

The gene calls are TRBV27 and TRBJ2-5; D not resolved. CDR1 is MNHEY and CDR2 is SMNVEV in the germline V gene (reference sequence). The CDR3 totals 15 residues. Deletions cut 4 bases from V and 4 bases from J, with 16 bases between. The CDR3, as DNA: TGTGCCAGCAGTTCTCGAAGTCGGTTGGGAGAGACCCAGTACTTC. Its protein is CASSSRSRLGETQYF.

The V and J genes are TRBV5-1 and TRBJ1-5; perhaps TRBD1 as D (5 bases). Per the germline V gene, CDR1 is SGHRS and CDR2 is YFSETQ. V was cut by 0 bases and J by 1 base, with 8 bases left in between. The CDR3 runs 15 residues. CDR3 bases: TGCGCCAGCAGCTTGGAGGGGCAGAGCAATCAGCCCCAGCATTTT. Encoded protein: CASSLEGQSNQPQHF.

The chain employs TRBV4-1 and TRBJ2-1, with D uncertain. The germline V gene encodes CDR1 MGHRA and CDR2 YSYEKL. Trimming stripped 0 bases from V and 8 bases from J, with 11 bases between. This CDR3 comprises 14 residues. CDR3 amino acids: CASSQESRGDEQFF. CDR3 in DNA: TGCGCCAGCAGCCAAGAGTCACGCGGAGATGAGCAGTTCTTC.

This clone was recorded once. V gene TRBV20-1 combines with J gene TRBJ2-5; D is unclear. Trimming took 2 bases from V and 5 from J, leaving 3 bases between them. This CDR3 is built from 10 residues. Germline CDR1 is DFQATT and CDR2 is SNEGSKA (reference sequence). The CDR3 DNA reads TGCAGTGCTAGATGGGAGACCCAGTACTTC. Translated, it gives CSARWETQYF.

The gene calls are TRBV6-5 and TRBJ2-2; the D is unclear. V lost 1 base to trimming and J lost 2 bases, with 5 bases between them. Looked up from germline, CDR1 is MNHEY and CDR2 is SVGAGI. The CDR3 length is 14 residues. The CDR3 protein is CASSYFVNTGELFF. CDR3 coding DNA: TGTGCCAGCAGTTACTTCGTAAACACCGGGGAGCTGTTTTTT.

The chain recombines TRBV28 with TRBJ1-1, with a weak D call TRBD1 (6 bases). CDR3 size: 14 residues. Germline lookup yields CDR1 MDHEN and CDR2 SYDVKM. The V end was cut by 2 bases, the J end by 4 bases, with 11 bases between. This CDR3 reads CASSLRGATTEAFF. CDR3 nucleotides: TGTGCCAGCAGTTTAAGGGGGGCGACCACTGAAGCTTTCTTT.